Each of the 9 T cell receptor beta chains below was sequenced from the same sample in a study of blood T cells in healthy people across ages. A second PCR, run for about 6 to 11 cycles, used a sample-barcoded 5' primer plus a J-beta primer mix. TCRdb called the 5' RACE reads again in MiXCR, with one record for every CDR3 protein. This table has around 780,000 distinct CDR3 sequences, roughly three fifths appearing once. Sequenced material: blood. The receptors shown here come from a man in his forties or fifties in good health.

The chain couples TRBV5-5 to TRBJ2-3; D unresolved. Germline CDR1 reads SGHKS; CDR2 reads YYEKEE (reference sequence). Trimming left V 4 bases short and J 5 bases short, with 8 bases between. The CDR3 has 12 residues. CDR3 nucleotides: TGTGCCAGCAGCCTACGGTTAGATACGCAGTATTTT. Protein: CASSLRLDTQYF.

This chain links TRBV28 with TRBJ2-7; TRBD2 matches at 7 bases. In germline, CDR1 is MDHEN, CDR2 SYDVKM. V lost 6 bases and J lost 6; bases outside the gene matches: 11. This CDR3 comprises 14 residues. The CDR3 DNA reads as TGTGCCAGCAGGGTAGGACTAGGTTTGGTCGAGCAGTACTTC. Protein product: CASRVGLGLVEQYF.

The CDR3 region is CASSPELASDTQYF. The CDR3 nucleotides read TGTGCCAGCAGTCCGGAGCTAGCTTCTGATACGCAGTATTTT. The rearrangement links TRBV12-3 or TRBV12-4 to TRBJ2-3; a weak D match, TRBD2 (5 bases). The CDR3 covers 14 residues. V lost 5 bases, J lost 6 bases, and 15 bases lay in between.

The gene calls are TRBV29-1 and TRBJ1-1; 7 bases line up with TRBD1. The junction had 8 bases not matched to a gene; V was cut back by 7 bases and J by 3 bases. The CDR3 covers 13 residues. The germline V gene has CDR1 SQVTM and CDR2 ANQGSEA. CDR3 residues: CSASRGMDTEAFF. CDR3 bases: TGCAGCGCTTCCAGGGGGATGGACACTGAAGCTTTCTTT.

The chain employs TRBV5-6 and TRBJ2-5; D perhaps matches TRBD2 (6 bases). The V and J ends lost 5 bases and 0 bases respectively, with 20 bases between them. This CDR3 has 17 residues. Germline values: CDR1 SGHDT, CDR2 YYEEEE. The CDR3 DNA is TGTGCCAGCAGGTCGCGCTGGAGGGCCTCTAACCAAGAGACCCAGTACTTC. Protein: CASRSRWRASNQETQYF.

This clonotype was counted ten times or more. This chain joins TRBV11-2 and TRBJ1-2; weak D call: TRBD1 (5 bases). The CDR3 length is 15 residues. The germline V and J ends were trimmed by 4 bases and 1 base, with 13 bases remaining between them. Germline values: CDR1 SGHAT, CDR2 FQNNGV. CDR3 DNA sequence: TGTGCCAGCAGCTCAGACAGACCATTTAACTATGGCTACACCTTC. This codes for CASSSDRPFNYGYTF.

Many counts were recorded for this clonotype. The chain couples TRBV12-3 or TRBV12-4 to TRBJ1-2, with D unclear. Trimming left V 6 bases short and J 6 bases short, with 8 bases between. The CDR3 extends over 11 amino acids. The CDR3 reads CASSSGNGYTF. CDR3 nucleotides: TGTGCCAGCAGCTCCGGCAATGGCTACACCTTC.

This clonotype came up once. V is TRBV18 and J is TRBJ1-2; unclear D gene. There are 17 residues in the CDR3. The V gene's germline CDR1 is KGHSH and CDR2 LQKENI. V was trimmed by 5 bases and J by 5 bases, leaving 24 bases between them. CDR3 protein: CASSFSHSPSLLYGYTF. In nucleotides, the CDR3 is TGTGCCAGCTCATTCTCGCACAGTCCTTCTCTCTTATATGGCTACACCTTC.

Details on this clonotype: A junction boundary mismatches the germline segment, possibly from a read error. The chain combines TRBV28 with TRBJ2-7, with 12 bases identical to TRBD2. This CDR3 spans 16 amino acids. Germline-derived CDR1 and CDR2 are MDHEN and SYDVKM. The CDR3 coding sequence is TGTGCCAGCAGATTATTACTAGCGGGAGGTGCCTACGAGCAGTACTTC. Its protein is CASRLLLAGGAYEQYF.